This T cell receptor (beta chain) came from a study of PD-1 blockade in classical Hodgkin lymphoma. Assay used: immunoSEQ multiplex PCR; TCRdb lists only in-frame clones, some missing. The sample has approximately 13,000 clones; 80% are singletons. In every patient, relapse followed autologous stem cell transplantation, while exposure to brentuximab vedotin differed. Looked up from germline, CDR1 is MNHEY and CDR2 is SVGAGI. The length of the CDR3 is 14 residues. V lost 11 bases and J 5 bases, leaving 18 bases between the germline ends. Specimen: peripheral blood mononuclear cells (PBMCs), collected at baseline. This chain joins TRBV6-5 and TRBJ2-2, with D maybe TRBD1 (6 bases). This sequence was found in a human donor with classical Hodgkin lymphoma. CDR3 sequence: CAVQSGTHTGELFF. CDR3 nucleotide sequence: TGTGCCGTTCAATCCGGGACACATACCGGGGAGCTGTTTTTT.